The rows below give T cell receptor beta chains drawn from one sample of a study of blood T cell repertoires in COVID-19. Profiling relied on immunoSEQ multiplex PCR, and the TCRdb table lists in-frame clones only, not all of them. The table records approximately 300,000 clones, about 84% of them present only once. The specimen was peripheral blood. These receptors were obtained from a woman between 45 and 60 years old with acute or convalescent COVID-19. CDR3s include the opening cysteine and the closing phenylalanine or tryptophan. Each record gives: clone size, D gene, J gene, V gene, CDR3 DNA, CDR3 protein. A D gene is named only where the DNA matches it firmly. Some rows mark clone size as missing; the rest say once, few, many or name a class of expanded clone.

-,TRBD2,TRBJ2-1,TRBV7-3,TGTGCCAGCAGCTTAGGACTAGCAGATTACAATGAGCAGTTCTTC,CASSLGLADYNEQFF
-,-,TRBJ1-1,TRBV6-5,TGTGCCAGCAGTCCCGAGGACAGAATGAACACTGAAGCTTTCTTT,CASSPEDRMNTEAFF
-,TRBD2,TRBJ2-7,TRBV7-3,TGTGCCAGCAGCACCGGACTAGGAAGCTACGAGCAGTACTTC,CASSTGLGSYEQYF
-,-,TRBJ1-4,TRBV9,TGTGCCAGCAGCGTAGCAAGCGGAGGGGAAAAACTGTTTTTT,CASSVASGGEKLFF
-,-,TRBJ2-1,TRBV21-1,TGTGCCAGCAGCACCATAGCGGTCTCCTACAATGAGCAGTTCTTC,CASSTIAVSYNEQFF
-,TRBD2,TRBJ2-7,TRBV9,TGTGCCAGCGCAAGACTAGCGGGGTCCCGCGAGCAGTACTTC,CASARLAGSREQYF
-,-,TRBJ2-1,TRBV9,TGTGCCAGCAGCGTAGGGCCTCTCGGCGGGGATGAGCAGTTCTTC,CASSVGPLGGDEQFF
once,-,TRBJ1-1,TRBV6-5,TGTGCCAGCAGCCCCTACAGAGCCAAAGAAGCTTTCTTT,CASSPYRAKEAFF
-,-,TRBJ1-3,TRBV2,TGTGCCAGCAGTGGTCAGGGGCTTGGAAACACCATATATTTT,CASSGQGLGNTIYF
-,-,TRBJ1-6,TRBV18,TGTGCCAGCTCAAAAAGCGGGGGGGATTCACCCCTCCACTTT,CASSKSGGDSPLHF
-,-,TRBJ1-3,TRBV30,TGTGCCTGGGGTATCGGTAACACCATATATTTT,CAWGIGNTIYF
-,TRBD2,TRBJ2-1,TRBV28,TGTGCCAGCAGTCGACTAGCGGGAGACCATGAGCAGTTCTTC,CASSRLAGDHEQFF
-,TRBD2,TRBJ2-2,TRBV11-2,TGTGCCAGCAGCCCCATAGCGGGAGGGCGTACCGGGGAGCTGTTTTTT,CASSPIAGGRTGELFF
-,TRBD2,TRBJ2-3,TRBV9,TGTGCCAGCAGCGTCGGGCTAGCGGAAGATACGCAGTATTTT,CASSVGLAEDTQYF
-,TRBD1,TRBJ2-7,TRBV2,TGTGCCAGCAGACCCCGGGACAGGGCCTACGAGCAGTACTTC,CASRPRDRAYEQYF
-,TRBD1,TRBJ1-1,TRBV4-2,TGTGCCAGCAGCCAAGATGATGTGGACAGGGGCCCCAGGGCTTTCTTT,CASSQDDVDRGPRAFF
-,-,TRBJ1-3,TRBV19,TGTGCCAGTAGTCAGGACAGTCCTTCCTCTGGAAACACCATATATTTT,CASSQDSPSSGNTIYF
-,-,TRBJ2-3,TRBV5-8,TGTGCCAGCACGCAAAGACTTTACACAGATACGCAGTATTTT,CASTQRLYTDTQYF
-,-,TRBJ2-5,TRBV2,TGTGCCAGCAGTCCGGACATTTTCGGAGAGACCCAGTACTTC,CASSPDIFGETQYF
-,-,TRBJ1-2,TRBV4-2,TGTGCCAGCAGCCAACAAATTGGTTCTGGAGCTGGCTACACCTTC,CASSQQIGSGAGYTF
-,-,TRBJ1-1,TRBV9,TGTGCCAGCAGCGTAAACCCTGGGGGGGAGAACACTGAAGCTTTCTTT,CASSVNPGGENTEAFF
few,-,TRBJ1-2,TRBV9,TGTGCCAGCAGCGTAGCCAGGGCCCCCTATGGCTACACCTTC,CASSVARAPYGYTF
-,-,TRBJ2-2,TRBV18,TGTGCCAGCTCACAACGGGTAGACACCGGGGAGCTGTTTTTT,CASSQRVDTGELFF
-,TRBD1,TRBJ2-7,TRBV4-3,TGCGCCAGCAGCCAAGGGGTGACAGGGGGGAGCTTCTACGAGCAGTACTTC,CASSQGVTGGSFYEQYF
once,TRBD2,TRBJ2-5,TRBV18,TGTGCCAGCTCATCGACTAGCCGGGAGACCCAGTACTTC,CASSSTSRETQYF
-,-,TRBJ2-7,TRBV19,TGTGCCAGTAGTATGAGTATTCAGGGGAGGGACGAGCAGTACTTC,CASSMSIQGRDEQYF
few,-,TRBJ2-5,TRBV10-3,TGTGCCATCAGAACCGACAGTGGGGAAGAGACCCAGTACTTC,CAIRTDSGEETQYF
-,-,TRBJ2-1,TRBV18,TGTGCCAGCTCACCGGGAGTAGGTTCAGGGGGGAACAATGAGCAGTTCTTC,CASSPGVGSGGNNEQFF
-,-,TRBJ2-3,TRBV7-2,TGTGCCAGCAGCGCCCCCCTTACCACGGTAACAGATACGCAGTATTTT,CASSAPLTTVTDTQYF
-,-,TRBJ1-2,TRBV12-1,TGTGCCAGCAGCTCCTCCAAAGATTACCGACAGGGAATAAAGGGCTACACCTTC,CASSSSKDYRQGIKGYTF
-,TRBD1,TRBJ1-6,TRBV27,TGTGCCAGCAGTTTAGACAGGGGGCCCACATCCCTCCACTTT,CASSLDRGPTSLHF
-,-,TRBJ2-2,TRBV2,TGTGCCAGCATATTAGGGGACACCGGGGAGCTGTTTTTT,CASILGDTGELFF
-,-,TRBJ1-4,TRBV27,TGTGCCAGCAGGCCTGATACAGGGATAACTAATGAAAAACTGTTTTTT,CASRPDTGITNEKLFF
-,TRBD2,TRBJ2-7,TRBV3-1/TRBV3-2,TGTGCCAGCAGCCTCGGACTAGCGGGAGGCTCCTACGAGCAGTACTTC,CASSLGLAGGSYEQYF
-,-,TRBJ2-7,TRBV29-1,TGCAGCGTTGAAGGTTTAAGGGGCAACGAGCAGTACTTC,CSVEGLRGNEQYF
once,TRBD2,TRBJ2-5,TRBV5-4,TGTGCCAGCAGCCCCCCTAGCGGCCAAGAGACCCAGTACTTC,CASSPPSGQETQYF
-,-,TRBJ2-7,TRBV5-4,TGTGCCAGCAGCTTTGGTGATACAAGCTTC,CASSFGDTSF
-,-,TRBJ2-7,TRBV5-1,TGCGCCAGCAGCTTGGGTCAGGGTGACGGGGAGCAGTACTTC,CASSLGQGDGEQYF
-,TRBD2,TRBJ2-7,TRBV11-2,TGTGCCAGCAGCTTAGATCTTCTAGCGGGAGCCTACGAGCAGTACTTC,CASSLDLLAGAYEQYF
-,TRBD1,TRBJ1-5,TRBV5-1,TGCGCCAGCAGCTCCCTCCGACAGGGAGATCAGCCCCAGCATTTT,CASSSLRQGDQPQHF
-,-,TRBJ1-2,TRBV5-6,TGTGCCAGCAGCTTTACCGGAGCTCGCGGCTATGGCTACACCTTC,CASSFTGARGYGYTF
-,-,TRBJ1-2,TRBV19,TGTGCCAGTAGTATGTGGGACACCATCTATGGCTACACCTTC,CASSMWDTIYGYTF
-,TRBD1,TRBJ1-5,TRBV19,TGTGCCAGTAGTATAGGTAGACAGGGAAGGCATCAGCCCCAGCATTTT,CASSIGRQGRHQPQHF
-,-,TRBJ2-1,TRBV30,TGTGCCTGGAGCAGGGGTATGAATGAGCAGTTCTTC,CAWSRGMNEQFF
once,TRBD2,TRBJ2-5,TRBV28,TGTGCCAGCAGATACGGACTAGCGGGAGGGGCGAAAGAGACCCAGTACTTC,CASRYGLAGGAKETQYF
-,-,TRBJ2-1,TRBV29-1,TGCAGCGTTGAAGGGCGGTCTAGCTCCTACAATGAGCAGTTCTTC,CSVEGRSSSYNEQFF
-,-,TRBJ2-3,TRBV15,TGTGCCACCAGCCCGGGACAACTGAGCACAGATACGCAGTATTTT,CATSPGQLSTDTQYF
few,-,TRBJ2-2,TRBV7-3,TGTGCCAGCAGCTTCGGACTCTTGAACACCGGGGAGCTGTTTTTT,CASSFGLLNTGELFF
-,-,TRBJ2-7,TRBV11-2,TGTGCCAGCAGCTTAAGTACAGACTACGAGCAGTACTTC,CASSLSTDYEQYF
-,-,TRBJ1-5,TRBV28,TGTGCCAGCAGTTTGTTTGGGCATAGCAATCAGCCCCAGCATTTT,CASSLFGHSNQPQHF
-,-,TRBJ1-5,TRBV5-8,TGTGCCAGCAGTCTGGACTTGGCCAGCCAGCCCCAGCATTTT,CASSLDLASQPQHF
-,TRBD1,TRBJ2-7,TRBV5-1,TGCGCCAGCAGCTCGGGAATCCCGGGACAGGGCTACGAGCAGTACTTC,CASSSGIPGQGYEQYF
-,-,TRBJ2-2,TRBV27,TGTGCCAGCAGTCCGTACACCGGGGAGCTGTTTTTT,CASSPYTGELFF
-,-,TRBJ2-3,TRBV5-6,TGTGCCAGCAGCTTGGTAGCGACTAGCACAGATACGCAGTATTTT,CASSLVATSTDTQYF